This T cell receptor (beta chain) is drawn from a study of cytomegalovirus exposure and HLA in healthy donors. The study, taken as a whole, reports: Links to common viral pathogens appeared, in a later analysis, for several of the most significant clusters. Analyzed later, association rates of TCRs varied across HLA loci, with DRB1 most and HLA-C fewest. Listed as cytomegalovirus-associated were 150 to 200 TCR beta chains.

Points on this clone: Its target is not known.

Use of 60 Vbeta and 13 Jbeta primers characterized the PCR. Study processing details: It was a later analysis that counted 79 million or so unique TCR beta chains, of which around 11 million were shared. Profiling relied on immunoSEQ multiplex PCR, and the TCRdb table lists in-frame clones only, not all of them. The D gene and trimming were derived from the DNA, and the V and J assignments and clone size from that table. The sample lists about 120,000 clones; approximately 81% were seen once. The receptor was isolated from a woman aged 40 to 55 in good health and CMV-seronegative. Source material: PBMCs.

The DNA for the CDR3 is TGTGCCTGGAGTGTACATGGTCCTGAGACCCAGTACTTC. This gives the protein CAWSVHGPETQYF. The chain has TRBV30 and TRBJ2-5; D gene ambiguous. The CDR3 has 13 amino acids. The V gene lost 0 bases and the J gene lost 5 bases, with 10 bases spanning the gap. The germline V gene encodes CDR1 GTSNPN and CDR2 SVGIG (reference sequence).